The clone carrying this TCR beta chain has more than one count but fewer than ten. Per the germline V gene, CDR1 is SGHTA and CDR2 is FQGTGA. The CDR3 contains 13 residues. Trimming pared 5 bases from V and 13 bases from J, leaving 20 bases between. This record comes from a study of human T cells and chemical hapten exposure. TCRdb re-analysed the RACE reads in MiXCR, keeping a single row per CDR3 protein. The table records around 120,000 distinct CDR3 sequences, 8% to 13% of them present only once. The time point denotes: patch test 1, 2 weeks after DPC sensitization. Treatment here: therapeutic diphenylcyclopropenone sensitization with weekly scalp DPC.

The gene calls are TRBV7-3 and TRBJ1-2; D remains unclear. The starting material was whole blood, obtained in connection with sensitization to the hapten diphenylcyclopropenone (DPC). This clonotype originated in a woman aged 40 to 49 with alopecia areata. Some clones in this sample may be carry-over from other donors' samples. CDR3 nucleotides: TGTGCCAGCAGCCTCGAGCTCACTAGTTCTCGCACCTTC. This translates into CASSLELTSSRTF.